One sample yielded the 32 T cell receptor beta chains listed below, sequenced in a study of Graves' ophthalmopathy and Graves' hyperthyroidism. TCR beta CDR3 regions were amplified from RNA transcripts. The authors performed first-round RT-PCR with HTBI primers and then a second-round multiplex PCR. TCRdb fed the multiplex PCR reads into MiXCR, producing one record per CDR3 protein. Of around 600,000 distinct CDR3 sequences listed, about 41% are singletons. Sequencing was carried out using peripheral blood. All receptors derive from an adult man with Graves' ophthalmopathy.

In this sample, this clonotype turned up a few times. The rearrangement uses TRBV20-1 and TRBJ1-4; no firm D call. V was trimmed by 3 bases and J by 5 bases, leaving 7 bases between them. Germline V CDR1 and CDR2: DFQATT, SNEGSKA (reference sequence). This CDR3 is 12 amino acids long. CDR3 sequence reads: CSARSPNEKLFF. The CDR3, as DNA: TGCAGTGCTAGGAGCCCCAATGAAAAACTGTTTTTT.

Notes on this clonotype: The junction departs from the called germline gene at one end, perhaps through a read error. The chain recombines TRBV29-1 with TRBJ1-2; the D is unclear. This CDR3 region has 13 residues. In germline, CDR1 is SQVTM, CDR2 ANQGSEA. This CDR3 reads CSVNSGGRFAEAF. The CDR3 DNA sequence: TGCAGCGTTAATTCAGGCGGGCGGTTCGCTGAAGCTTTC.

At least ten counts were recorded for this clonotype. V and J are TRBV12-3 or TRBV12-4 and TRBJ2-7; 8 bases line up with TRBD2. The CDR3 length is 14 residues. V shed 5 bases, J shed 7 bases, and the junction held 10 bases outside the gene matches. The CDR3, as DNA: TGTGCCAGCAGTCCCAAGCGGGGGCCAGGGGAGCAGTACTTC. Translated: CASSPKRGPGEQYF.

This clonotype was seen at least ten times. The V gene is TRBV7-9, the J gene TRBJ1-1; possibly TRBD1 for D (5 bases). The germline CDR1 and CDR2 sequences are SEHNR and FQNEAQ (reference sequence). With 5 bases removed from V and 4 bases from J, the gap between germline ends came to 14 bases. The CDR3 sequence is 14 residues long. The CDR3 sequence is CASSPGGDGTEAFF. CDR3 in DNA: TGTGCCAGCAGCCCCGGCGGGGACGGCACTGAAGCTTTCTTT.

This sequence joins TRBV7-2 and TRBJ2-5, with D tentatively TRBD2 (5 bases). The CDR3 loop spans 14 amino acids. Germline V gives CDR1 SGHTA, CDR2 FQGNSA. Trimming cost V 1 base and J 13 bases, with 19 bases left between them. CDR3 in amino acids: CASSLGRQQEKLYF. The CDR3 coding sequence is TGTGCCAGCAGCTTAGGGAGGCAGCAAGAAAAACTGTACTTC.

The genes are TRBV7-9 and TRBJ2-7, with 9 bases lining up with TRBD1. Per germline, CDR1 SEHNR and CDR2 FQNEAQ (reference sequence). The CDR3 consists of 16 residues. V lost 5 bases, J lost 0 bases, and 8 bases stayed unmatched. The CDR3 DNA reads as TGTGCCAGCAGCCCCCGGGACAGGGCGATCTCCTACGAGCAGTACTTC. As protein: CASSPRDRAISYEQYF.

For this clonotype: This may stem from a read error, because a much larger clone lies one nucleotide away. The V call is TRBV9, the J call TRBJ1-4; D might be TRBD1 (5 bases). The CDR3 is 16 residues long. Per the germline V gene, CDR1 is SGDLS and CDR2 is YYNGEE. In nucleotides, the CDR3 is TGCGCCAGCAGCCAAACGGGCGGGGGAACTAATGAAAAACTGTTTTTT. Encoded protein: CASSQTGGGTNEKLFF.

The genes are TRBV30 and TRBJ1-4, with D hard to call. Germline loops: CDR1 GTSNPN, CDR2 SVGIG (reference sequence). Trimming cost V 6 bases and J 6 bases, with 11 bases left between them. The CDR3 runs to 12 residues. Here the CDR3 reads CACETADEKLFF. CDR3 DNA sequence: TGTGCCTGCGAGACGGCGGATGAAAAACTGTTTTTT. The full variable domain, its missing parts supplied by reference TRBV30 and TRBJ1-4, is SQTIHQWPATLVQPVGSPLSLECTVEGTSNPNLYWYRQAAGRGLQLLFYSVGIGQISSEVPQNLSASRPQDRQFILSSKKLLLSDSGFYLCACETADEKLFFGSGTQLSVL.

The CDR3 sequence: CSSLGPGIDEQYF. In nucleotides, the CDR3 is TGCAGCAGCTTAGGCCCAGGGATCGACGAGCAGTACTTC. The chain recombines TRBV29-1 with TRBJ2-7; D possibly corresponds to TRBD1 (5 bases). CDR1 is SQVTM, CDR2 ANQGSEA, per germline. Trimming took off 8 bases at V and 5 bases at J, with 19 bases between the two ends. The CDR3 extends over 13 amino acids.

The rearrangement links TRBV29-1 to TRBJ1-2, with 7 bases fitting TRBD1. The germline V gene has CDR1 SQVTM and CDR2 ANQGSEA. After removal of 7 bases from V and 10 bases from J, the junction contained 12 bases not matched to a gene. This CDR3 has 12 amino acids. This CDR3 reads CSAWTGVDNYTF. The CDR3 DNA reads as TGCAGCGCATGGACAGGCGTCGACAACTACACCTTC. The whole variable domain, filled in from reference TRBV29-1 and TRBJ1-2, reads SAVISQKPSRDICQRGTSLTIQCQVDSQVTMMFWYRQQPGQSLTLIATANQGSEATYESGFVIDKFPISRPNLTFSTLTVSNMSPEDSSIYLCSAWTGVDNYTFGSGTRLTVV.

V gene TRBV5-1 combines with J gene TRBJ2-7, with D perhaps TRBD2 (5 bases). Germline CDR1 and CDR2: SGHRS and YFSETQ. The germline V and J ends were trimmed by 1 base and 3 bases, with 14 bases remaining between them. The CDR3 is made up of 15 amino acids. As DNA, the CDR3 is TGCGCCAGCAGCTTGCCCCTGGACGGGGACTACGAGCAGTACTTC. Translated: CASSLPLDGDYEQYF.

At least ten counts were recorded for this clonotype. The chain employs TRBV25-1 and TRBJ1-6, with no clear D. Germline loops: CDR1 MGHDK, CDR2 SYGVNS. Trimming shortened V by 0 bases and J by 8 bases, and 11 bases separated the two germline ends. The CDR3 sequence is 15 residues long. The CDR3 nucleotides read TGTGCCAGCAGTGAATATAAGGGTACGGATTCACCCCTCCACTTT. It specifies CASSEYKGTDSPLHF. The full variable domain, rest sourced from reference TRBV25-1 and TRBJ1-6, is EADIYQTPRYLVIGTGKKITLECSQTMGHDKMYWYQQDPGMELHLIHYSYGVNSTEKGDLSSESTVSRIRTEHFPLTLESARPSHTSQYLCASSEYKGTDSPLHFGNGTRLTVT.

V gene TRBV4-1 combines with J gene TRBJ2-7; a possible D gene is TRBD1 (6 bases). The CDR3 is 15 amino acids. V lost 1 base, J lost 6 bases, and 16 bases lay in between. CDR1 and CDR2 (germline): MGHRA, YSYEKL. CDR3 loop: CASSQVAGVLFEQYF. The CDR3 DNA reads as TGCGCCAGCAGCCAAGTGGCAGGGGTTCTTTTCGAGCAGTACTTC.

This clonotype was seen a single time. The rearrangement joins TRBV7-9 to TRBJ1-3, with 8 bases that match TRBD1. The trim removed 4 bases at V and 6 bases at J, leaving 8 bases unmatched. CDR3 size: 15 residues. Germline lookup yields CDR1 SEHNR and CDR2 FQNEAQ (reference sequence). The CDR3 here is CASSSGGGIENTIYF. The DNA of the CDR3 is TGTGCCAGCAGCTCAGGGGGCGGGATTGAAAACACCATATATTTT.

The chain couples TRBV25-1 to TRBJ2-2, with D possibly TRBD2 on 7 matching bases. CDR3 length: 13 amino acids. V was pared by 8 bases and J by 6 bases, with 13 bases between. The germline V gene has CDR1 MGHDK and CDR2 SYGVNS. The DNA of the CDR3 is TGTGCCAGCGTTGAGGGGGGGTCCGGGGAGCTGTTTTTT. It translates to CASVEGGSGELFF.

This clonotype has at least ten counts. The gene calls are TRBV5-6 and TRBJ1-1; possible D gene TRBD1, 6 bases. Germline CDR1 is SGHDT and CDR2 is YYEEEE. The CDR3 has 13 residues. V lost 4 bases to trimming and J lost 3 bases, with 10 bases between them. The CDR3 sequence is CASSPRGYTEAFF. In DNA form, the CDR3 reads TGTGCCAGCAGCCCCAGGGGTTACACTGAAGCTTTCTTT.

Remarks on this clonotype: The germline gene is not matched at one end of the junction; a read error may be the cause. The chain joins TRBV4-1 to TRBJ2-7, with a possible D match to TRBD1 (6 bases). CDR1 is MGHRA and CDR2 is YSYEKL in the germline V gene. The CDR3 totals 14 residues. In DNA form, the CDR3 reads TGTGCCAGCAGCCACCGGCAGGGGATCTACGAGCAGTACTTC. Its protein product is CASSHRQGIYEQYF.

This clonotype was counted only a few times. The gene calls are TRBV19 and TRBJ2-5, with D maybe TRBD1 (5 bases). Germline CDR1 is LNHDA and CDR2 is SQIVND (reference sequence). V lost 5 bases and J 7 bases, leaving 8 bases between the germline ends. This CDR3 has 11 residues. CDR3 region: CASSATGTQYF. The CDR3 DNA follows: TGTGCCAGTAGTGCCACAGGGACCCAGTACTTC.

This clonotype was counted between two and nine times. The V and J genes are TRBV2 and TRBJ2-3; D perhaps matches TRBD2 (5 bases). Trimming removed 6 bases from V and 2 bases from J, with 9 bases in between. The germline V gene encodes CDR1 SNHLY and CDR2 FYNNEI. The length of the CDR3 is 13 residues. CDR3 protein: CASRTDSTDTQYF. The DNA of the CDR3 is TGTGCCAGCAGGACGGACTCCACAGATACGCAGTATTTT.

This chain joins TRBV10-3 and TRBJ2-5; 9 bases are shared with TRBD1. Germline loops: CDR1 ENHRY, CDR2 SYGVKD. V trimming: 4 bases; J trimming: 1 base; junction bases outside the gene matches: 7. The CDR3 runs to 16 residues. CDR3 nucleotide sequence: TGTGCCATCAGTGCCCCGACAGGGGGAGTCCAAGAGACCCAGTACTTC. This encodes CAISAPTGGVQETQYF.

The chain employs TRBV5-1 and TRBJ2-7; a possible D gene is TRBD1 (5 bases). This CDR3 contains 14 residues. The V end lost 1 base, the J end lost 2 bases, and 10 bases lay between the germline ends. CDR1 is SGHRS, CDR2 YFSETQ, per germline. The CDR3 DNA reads TGCGCCAGCAGCTTGAGGGGTCCAACCTACGAGCAGTACTTC. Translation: CASSLRGPTYEQYF. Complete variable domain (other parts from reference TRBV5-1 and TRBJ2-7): KAGVTQTPRYLIKTRGQQVTLSCSPISGHRSVSWYQQTPGQGLQFLFEYFSETQRNKGNFPGRFSGRQFSNSRSEMNVSTLELGDSALYLCASSLRGPTYEQYFGPGTRLTVT.

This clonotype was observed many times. The DNA of the CDR3 is TGTGCCACCAGTGATGTCAGCTCCTACGAGCAGTACTTC. Its translation: CATSDVSSYEQYF. The chain combines TRBV24-1 with TRBJ2-7; D not resolved. V was shortened by 3 bases and J by 0 bases, with 5 bases between the two germline ends. Germline loops: CDR1 KGHDR, CDR2 SFDVKD. The CDR3 totals 13 residues.

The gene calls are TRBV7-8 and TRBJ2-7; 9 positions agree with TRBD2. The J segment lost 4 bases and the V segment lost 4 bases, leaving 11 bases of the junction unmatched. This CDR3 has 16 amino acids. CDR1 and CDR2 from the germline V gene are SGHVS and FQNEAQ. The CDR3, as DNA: TGTGCCAGCAGCTCAAGGAGGGTAGCGGGAGTATACGAGCAGTACTTC. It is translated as CASSSRRVAGVYEQYF. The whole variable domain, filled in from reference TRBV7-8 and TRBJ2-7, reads GAGVSQSPRYKVAKRGQDVALRCDPISGHVSLFWYQQALGQGPEFLTYFQNEAQLDKSGLPSDRFFAERPEGSVSTLKIQRTQQEDSAVYLCASSSRRVAGVYEQYFGPGTRLTVT.

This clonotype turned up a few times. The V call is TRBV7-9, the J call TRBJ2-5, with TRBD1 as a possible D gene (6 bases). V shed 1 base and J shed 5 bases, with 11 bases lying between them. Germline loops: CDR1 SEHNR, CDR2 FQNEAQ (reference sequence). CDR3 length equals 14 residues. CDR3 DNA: TGTGCCAGCAGCTTAGTGGGGGCGCTTGAGACCCAGTACTTC. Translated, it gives CASSLVGALETQYF. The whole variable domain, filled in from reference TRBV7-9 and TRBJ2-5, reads DTGVSQNPRHKITKRGQNVTFRCDPISEHNRLYWYRQTLGQGPEFLTYFQNEAQLEKSRLLSDRFSAERPKGSFSTLEIQRTEQGDSAMYLCASSLVGALETQYFGPGTRLLVL.

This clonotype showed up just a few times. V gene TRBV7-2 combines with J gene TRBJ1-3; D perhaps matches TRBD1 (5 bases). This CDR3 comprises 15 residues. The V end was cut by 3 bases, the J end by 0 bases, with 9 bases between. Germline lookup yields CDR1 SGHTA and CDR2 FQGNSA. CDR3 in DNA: TGTGCCAGCAGCTTCAGGGCCCTCTCTGGAAACACCATATATTTT. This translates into CASSFRALSGNTIYF. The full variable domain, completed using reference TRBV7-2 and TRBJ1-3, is GAGVSQSPSNKVTEKGKDVELRCDPISGHTALYWYRQSLGQGLEFLIYFQGNSAPDKSGLPSDRFSAERTGGSVSTLTIQRTQQEDSAVYLCASSFRALSGNTIYFGEGSWLTVV.

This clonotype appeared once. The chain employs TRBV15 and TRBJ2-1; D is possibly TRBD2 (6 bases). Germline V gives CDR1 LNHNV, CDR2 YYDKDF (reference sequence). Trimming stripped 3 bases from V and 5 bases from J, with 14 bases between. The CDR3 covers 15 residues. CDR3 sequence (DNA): TGTGCCACCAGCAGCGTAGCGGTCGCAAACAATGAGCAGTTCTTC. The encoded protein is CATSSVAVANNEQFF.

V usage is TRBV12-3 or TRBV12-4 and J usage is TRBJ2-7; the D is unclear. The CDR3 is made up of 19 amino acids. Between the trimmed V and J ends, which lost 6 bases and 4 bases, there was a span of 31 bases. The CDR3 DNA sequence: TGTGCCAGCAGCCAAGATATTGCTGCTAGTGGCGTATATAAATACGAGCAGTACTTC. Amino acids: CASSQDIAASGVYKYEQYF.

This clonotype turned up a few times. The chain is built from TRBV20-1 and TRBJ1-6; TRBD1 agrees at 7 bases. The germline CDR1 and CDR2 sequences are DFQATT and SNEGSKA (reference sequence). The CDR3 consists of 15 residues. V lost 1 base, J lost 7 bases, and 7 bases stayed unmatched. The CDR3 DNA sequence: TGCAGTGCTAGAGCGCTAGGGGGCCAAAATTCACCCCTCCACTTT. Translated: CSARALGGQNSPLHF.

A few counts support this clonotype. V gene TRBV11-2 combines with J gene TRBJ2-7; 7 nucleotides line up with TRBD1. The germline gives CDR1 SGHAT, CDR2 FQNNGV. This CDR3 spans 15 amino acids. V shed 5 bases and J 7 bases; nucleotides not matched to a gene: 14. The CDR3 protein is CASSHTGTALREQYF. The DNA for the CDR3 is TGTGCCAGCAGCCATACAGGGACAGCACTCAGGGAGCAGTACTTC.

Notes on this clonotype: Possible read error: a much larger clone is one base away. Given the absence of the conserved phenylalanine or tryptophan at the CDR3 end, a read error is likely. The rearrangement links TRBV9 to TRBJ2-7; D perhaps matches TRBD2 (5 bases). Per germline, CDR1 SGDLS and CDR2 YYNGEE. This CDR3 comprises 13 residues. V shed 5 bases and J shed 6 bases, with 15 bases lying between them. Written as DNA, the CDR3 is TGTGCCAGCAGTTTATGGGTAAGCGGCGAGCAGTACCTC. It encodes CASSLWVSGEQYL.

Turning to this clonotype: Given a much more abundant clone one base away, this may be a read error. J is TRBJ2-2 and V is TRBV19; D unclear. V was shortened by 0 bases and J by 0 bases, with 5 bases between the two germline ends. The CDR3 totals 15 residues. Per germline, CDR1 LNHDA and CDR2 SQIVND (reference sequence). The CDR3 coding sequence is TGTGCCAGTAGTATAGAGGCATCGAACACCGGGGAGCTGTTTTTT. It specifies CASSIEASNTGELFF.

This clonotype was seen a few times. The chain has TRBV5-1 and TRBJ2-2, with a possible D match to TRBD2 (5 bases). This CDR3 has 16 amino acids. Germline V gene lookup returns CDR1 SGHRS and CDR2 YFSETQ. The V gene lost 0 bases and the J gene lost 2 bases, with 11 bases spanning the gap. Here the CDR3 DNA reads TGCGCCAGCAGCTTGGTGGCAGGACTTAACACCGGGGAGCTGTTTTTT. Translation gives CASSLVAGLNTGELFF.